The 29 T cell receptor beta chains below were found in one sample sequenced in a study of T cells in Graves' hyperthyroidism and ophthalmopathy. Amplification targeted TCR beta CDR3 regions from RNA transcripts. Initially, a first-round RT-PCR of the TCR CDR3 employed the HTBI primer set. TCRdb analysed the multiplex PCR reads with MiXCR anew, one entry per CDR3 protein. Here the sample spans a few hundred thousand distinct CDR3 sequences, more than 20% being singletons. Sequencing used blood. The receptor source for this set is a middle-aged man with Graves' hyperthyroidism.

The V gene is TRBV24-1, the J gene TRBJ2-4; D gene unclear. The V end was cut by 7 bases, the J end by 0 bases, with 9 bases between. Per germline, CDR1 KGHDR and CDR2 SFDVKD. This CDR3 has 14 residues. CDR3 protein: CATRAFLAKNIQYF. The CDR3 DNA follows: TGTGCCACCAGAGCATTTCTAGCCAAAAACATTCAGTACTTC.

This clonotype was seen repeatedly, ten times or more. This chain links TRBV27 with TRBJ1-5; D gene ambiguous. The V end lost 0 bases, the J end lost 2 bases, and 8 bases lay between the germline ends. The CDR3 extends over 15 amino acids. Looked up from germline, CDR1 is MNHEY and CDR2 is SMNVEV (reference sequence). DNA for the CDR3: TGTGCCAGCAGTTTATCTGGTCTTGGCAATCAGCCCCAGCATTTT. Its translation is CASSLSGLGNQPQHF.

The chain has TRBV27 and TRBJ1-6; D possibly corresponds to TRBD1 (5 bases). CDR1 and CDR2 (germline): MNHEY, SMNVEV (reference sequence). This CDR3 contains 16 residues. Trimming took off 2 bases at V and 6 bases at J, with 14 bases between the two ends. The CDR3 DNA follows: TGTGCCAGCAGTTTAAGGCCGGGACGGCCTAATTCACCCCTCCACTTT. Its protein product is CASSLRPGRPNSPLHF.

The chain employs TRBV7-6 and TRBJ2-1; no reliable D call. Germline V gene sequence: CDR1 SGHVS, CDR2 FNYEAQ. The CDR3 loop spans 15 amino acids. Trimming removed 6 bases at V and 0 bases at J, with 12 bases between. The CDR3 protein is CASRAEGSSYNEQFF. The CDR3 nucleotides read TGTGCCAGCAGGGCGGAAGGGTCCTCCTACAATGAGCAGTTCTTC.

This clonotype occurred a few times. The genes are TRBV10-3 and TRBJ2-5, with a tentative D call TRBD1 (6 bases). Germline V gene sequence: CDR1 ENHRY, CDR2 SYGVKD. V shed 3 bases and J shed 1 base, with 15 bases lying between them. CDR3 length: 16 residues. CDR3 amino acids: CAISEIPRGAQETQYF. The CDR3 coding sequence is TGTGCCATCAGTGAAATCCCCAGGGGCGCCCAAGAGACCCAGTACTTC.

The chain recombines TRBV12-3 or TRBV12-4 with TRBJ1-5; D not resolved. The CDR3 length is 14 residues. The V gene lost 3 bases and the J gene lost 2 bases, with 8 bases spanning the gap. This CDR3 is CASSLSVGNQPQHF. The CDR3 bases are TGTGCCAGCAGTTTGTCAGTGGGCAATCAGCCCCAGCATTTT.

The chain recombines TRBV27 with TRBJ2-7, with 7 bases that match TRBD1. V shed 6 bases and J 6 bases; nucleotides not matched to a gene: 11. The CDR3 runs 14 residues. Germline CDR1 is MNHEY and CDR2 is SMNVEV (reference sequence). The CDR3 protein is CASSPTRQGGEQYF. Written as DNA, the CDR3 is TGTGCCAGCAGCCCTACCCGACAGGGCGGCGAGCAGTACTTC.

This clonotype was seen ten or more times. The CDR3 DNA reads as TGTGCCAGCAGTTTCGGGGGCTCGACCAAAAACATTCAGTACTTC. Amino acids: CASSFGGSTKNIQYF. This rearrangement joins TRBV12-3 or TRBV12-4 to TRBJ2-4; D may correspond to TRBD1 or TRBD2 (6 bases each). CDR3 size: 15 residues. Trimming took 3 bases from V and 2 from J, leaving 11 bases between them.

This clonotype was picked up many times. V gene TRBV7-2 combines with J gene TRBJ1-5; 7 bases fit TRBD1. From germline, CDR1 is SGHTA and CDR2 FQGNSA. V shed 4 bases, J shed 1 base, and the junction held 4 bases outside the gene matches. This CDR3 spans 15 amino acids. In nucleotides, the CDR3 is TGTGCCAGCAGCTCGACAGGGATCAGCAATCAGCCCCAGCATTTT. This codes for CASSSTGISNQPQHF.

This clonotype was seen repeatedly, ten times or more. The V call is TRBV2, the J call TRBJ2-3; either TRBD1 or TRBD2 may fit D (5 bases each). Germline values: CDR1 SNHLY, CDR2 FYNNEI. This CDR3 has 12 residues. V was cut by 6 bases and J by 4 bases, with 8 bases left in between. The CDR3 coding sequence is TGTGCCAGCAGCGGGACCTCAGATACGCAGTATTTT. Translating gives CASSGTSDTQYF. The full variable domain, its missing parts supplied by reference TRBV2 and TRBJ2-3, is EPEVTQTPSHQVTQMGQEVILRCVPISNHLYFYWYRQILGQKVEFLVSFYNNEISEKSEIFDDQFSVERPDGSNFTLKIRSTKLEDSAMYFCASSGTSDTQYFGPGTRLTVL.

This CDR3 is CASSIFARHPDMNEQFF. The CDR3 bases are TGTGCCAGTAGTATTTTCGCCCGACACCCGGATATGAATGAGCAGTTCTTC. V is TRBV19 and J is TRBJ2-1; the D is unclear. Trimming took off 3 bases at V and 7 bases at J, with 22 bases between the two ends. The CDR3 spans 17 residues. The germline CDR1 and CDR2 sequences are LNHDA and SQIVND (reference sequence). Filled out from reference TRBV19 and TRBJ2-1, the complete variable domain reads DGGITQSPKYLFRKEGQNVTLSCEQNLNHDAMYWYRQDPGQGLRLIYYSQIVNDFQKGDIAEGYSVSREKKESFPLTVTSAQKNPTAFYLCASSIFARHPDMNEQFFGPGTRLTVL.

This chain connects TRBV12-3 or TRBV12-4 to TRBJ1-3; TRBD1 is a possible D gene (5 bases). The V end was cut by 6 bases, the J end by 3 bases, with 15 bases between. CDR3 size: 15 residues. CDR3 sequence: CASSRPGTVGNTIYF. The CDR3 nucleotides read TGTGCCAGCAGCCGACCCGGGACGGTTGGAAACACCATATATTTT.

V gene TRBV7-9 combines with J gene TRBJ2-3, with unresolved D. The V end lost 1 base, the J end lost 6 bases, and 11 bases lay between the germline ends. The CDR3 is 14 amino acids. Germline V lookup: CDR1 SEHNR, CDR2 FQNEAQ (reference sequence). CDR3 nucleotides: TGTGCCAGCAGCTTAGGGTTGGGTCGCGATACGCAGTATTTT. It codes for CASSLGLGRDTQYF.

The CDR3 DNA follows: TGTGCCAGTAGTGTATTCTCTTTCGCTGGCGAGCAGTACTTC. Protein: CASSVFSFAGEQYF. The chain couples TRBV19 to TRBJ2-7; D remains ambiguous. The CDR3 is 14 residues long. Deletions cut 5 bases from V and 6 bases from J, with 17 bases between. CDR1 is LNHDA, CDR2 SQIVND, per germline (reference sequence).

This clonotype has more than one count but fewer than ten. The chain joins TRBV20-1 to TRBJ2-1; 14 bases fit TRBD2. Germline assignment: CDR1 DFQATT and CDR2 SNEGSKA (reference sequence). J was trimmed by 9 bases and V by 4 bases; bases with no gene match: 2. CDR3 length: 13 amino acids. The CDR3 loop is CSATGLAGAEQFF. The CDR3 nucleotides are TGCAGTGCTACGGGACTAGCGGGAGCTGAGCAGTTCTTC.

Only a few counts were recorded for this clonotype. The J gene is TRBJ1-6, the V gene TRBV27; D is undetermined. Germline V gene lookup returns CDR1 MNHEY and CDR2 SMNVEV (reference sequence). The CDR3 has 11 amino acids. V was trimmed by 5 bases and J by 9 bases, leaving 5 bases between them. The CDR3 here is CASSPFSPLHF. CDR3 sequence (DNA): TGTGCCAGCAGTCCCTTTTCACCCCTCCACTTT.

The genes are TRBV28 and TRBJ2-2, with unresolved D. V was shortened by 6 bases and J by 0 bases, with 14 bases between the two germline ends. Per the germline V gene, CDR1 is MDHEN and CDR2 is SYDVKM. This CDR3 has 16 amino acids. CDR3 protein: CASRGFETSNTGELFF. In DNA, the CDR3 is TGTGCCAGCAGAGGTTTTGAGACTTCGAACACCGGGGAGCTGTTTTTT.

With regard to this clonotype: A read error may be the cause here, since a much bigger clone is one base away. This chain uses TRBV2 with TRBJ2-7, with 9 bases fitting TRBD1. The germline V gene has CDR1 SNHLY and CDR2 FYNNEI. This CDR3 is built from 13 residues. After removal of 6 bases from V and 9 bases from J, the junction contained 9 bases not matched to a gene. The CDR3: CASRGDRVGGQYF. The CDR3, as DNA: TGTGCCAGCAGGGGGGACAGGGTTGGAGGGCAGTACTTC.

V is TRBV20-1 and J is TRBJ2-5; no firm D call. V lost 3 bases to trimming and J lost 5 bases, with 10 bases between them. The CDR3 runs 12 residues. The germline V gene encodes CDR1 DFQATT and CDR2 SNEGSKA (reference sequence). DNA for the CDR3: TGCAGTGCTAGTTGGCGGTGGGAGACCCAGTACTTC. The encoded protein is CSASWRWETQYF.

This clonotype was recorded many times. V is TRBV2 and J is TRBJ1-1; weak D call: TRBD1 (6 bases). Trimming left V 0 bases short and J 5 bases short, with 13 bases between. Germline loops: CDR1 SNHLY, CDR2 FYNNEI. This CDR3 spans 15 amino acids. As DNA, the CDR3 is TGTGCCAGCAGTGAAGCACCGGGGGCCGGAACTGAAGCTTTCTTT. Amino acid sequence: CASSEAPGAGTEAFF.

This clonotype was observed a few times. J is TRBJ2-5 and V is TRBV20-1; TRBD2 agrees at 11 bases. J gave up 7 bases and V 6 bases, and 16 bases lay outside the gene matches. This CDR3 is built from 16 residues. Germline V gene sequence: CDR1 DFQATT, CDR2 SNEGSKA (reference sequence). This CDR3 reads CSAVPLLAGVFGTQYF. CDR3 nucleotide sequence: TGCAGTGCCGTACCCCTACTAGCGGGAGTGTTTGGGACCCAGTACTTC.

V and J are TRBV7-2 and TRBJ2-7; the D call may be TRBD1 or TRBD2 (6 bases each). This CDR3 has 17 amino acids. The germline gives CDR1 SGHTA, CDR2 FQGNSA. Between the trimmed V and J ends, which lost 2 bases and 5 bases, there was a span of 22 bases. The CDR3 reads CASSLSPPLRGDNEQYF. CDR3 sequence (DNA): TGTGCCAGCAGCTTATCGCCCCCGTTGAGGGGGGACAACGAGCAGTACTTC.

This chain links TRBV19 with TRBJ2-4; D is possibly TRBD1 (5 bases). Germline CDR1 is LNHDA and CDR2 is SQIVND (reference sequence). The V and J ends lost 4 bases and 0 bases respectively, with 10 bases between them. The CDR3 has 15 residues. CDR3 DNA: TGTGCCAGTAGTACCGGACACCTAGCCAAAAACATTCAGTACTTC. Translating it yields CASSTGHLAKNIQYF.

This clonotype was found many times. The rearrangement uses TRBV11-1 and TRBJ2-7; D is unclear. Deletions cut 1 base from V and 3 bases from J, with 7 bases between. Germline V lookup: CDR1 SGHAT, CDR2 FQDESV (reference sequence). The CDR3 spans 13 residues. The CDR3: CASSLVGLYEQYF. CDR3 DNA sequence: TGTGCCAGCAGCTTAGTAGGTCTCTACGAGCAGTACTTC. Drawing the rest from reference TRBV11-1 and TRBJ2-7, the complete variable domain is EAEVAQSPRYKITEKSQAVAFWCDPISGHATLYWYRQILGQGPELLVQFQDESVVDDSQLPKDRFSAERLKGVDSTLKIQPAELGDSAMYLCASSLVGLYEQYFGPGTRLTVT.

The CDR3 region is CASSSAFYEQYF. The CDR3 nucleotides are TGTGCCAGCAGCTCCGCCTTCTACGAGCAGTACTTC. This chain joins TRBV11-3 and TRBJ2-7, with D uncertain. With 4 bases removed from V and 3 bases from J, the gap between germline ends came to 7 bases. Germline V gene lookup returns CDR1 SGHNT and CDR2 YENEEA. CDR3 length: 12 amino acids.

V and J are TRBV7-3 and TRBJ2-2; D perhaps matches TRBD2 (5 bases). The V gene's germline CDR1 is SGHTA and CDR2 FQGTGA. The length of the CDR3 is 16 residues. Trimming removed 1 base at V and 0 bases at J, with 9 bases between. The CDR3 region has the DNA TGTGCCAGCAGCTTAAGGTCGGGGTCGAACACCGGGGAGCTGTTTTTT. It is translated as CASSLRSGSNTGELFF.

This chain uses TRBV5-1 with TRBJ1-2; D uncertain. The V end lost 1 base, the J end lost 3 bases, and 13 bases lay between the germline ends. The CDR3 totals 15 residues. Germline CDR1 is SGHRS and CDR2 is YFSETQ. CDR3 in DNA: TGCGCCAGCAGCTTGTACCAAGGGCTAGACTATGGCTACACCTTC. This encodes CASSLYQGLDYGYTF. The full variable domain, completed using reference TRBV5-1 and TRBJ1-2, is KAGVTQTPRYLIKTRGQQVTLSCSPISGHRSVSWYQQTPGQGLQFLFEYFSETQRNKGNFPGRFSGRQFSNSRSEMNVSTLELGDSALYLCASSLYQGLDYGYTFGSGTRLTVV.

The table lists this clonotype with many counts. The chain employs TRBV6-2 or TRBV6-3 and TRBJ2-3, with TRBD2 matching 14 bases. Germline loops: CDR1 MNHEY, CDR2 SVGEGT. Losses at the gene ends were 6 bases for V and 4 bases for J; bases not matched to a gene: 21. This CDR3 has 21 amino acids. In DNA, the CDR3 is TGTGCCAGCAGCCCAGTCCCCGGACTAGCGGGAGGCCAGACCCCACCAGATACGCAGTATTTT. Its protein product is CASSPVPGLAGGQTPPDTQYF.

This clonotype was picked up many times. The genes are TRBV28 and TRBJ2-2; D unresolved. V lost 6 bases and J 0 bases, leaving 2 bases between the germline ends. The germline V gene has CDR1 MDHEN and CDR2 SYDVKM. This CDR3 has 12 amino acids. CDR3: CASRSNTGELFF. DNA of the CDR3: TGTGCCAGCAGATCGAACACCGGGGAGCTGTTTTTT. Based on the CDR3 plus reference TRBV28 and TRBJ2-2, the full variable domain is DVKVTQSSRYLVKRTGEKVFLECVQDMDHENMFWYRQDPGLGLRLIYFSYDVKMKEKGDIPEGYSVSREKKERFSLILESASTNQTSMYLCASRSNTGELFFGEGSRLTVL.